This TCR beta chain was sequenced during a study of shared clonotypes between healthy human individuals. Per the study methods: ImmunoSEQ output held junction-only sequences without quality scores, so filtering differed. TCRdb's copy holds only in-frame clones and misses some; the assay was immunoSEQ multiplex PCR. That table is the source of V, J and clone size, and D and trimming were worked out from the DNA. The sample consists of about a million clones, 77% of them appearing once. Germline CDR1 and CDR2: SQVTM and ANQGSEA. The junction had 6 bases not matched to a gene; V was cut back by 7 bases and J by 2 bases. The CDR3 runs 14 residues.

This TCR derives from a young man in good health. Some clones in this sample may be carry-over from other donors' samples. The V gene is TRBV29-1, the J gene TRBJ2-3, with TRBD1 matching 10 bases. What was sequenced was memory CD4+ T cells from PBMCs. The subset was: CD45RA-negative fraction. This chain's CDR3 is CSADGQGDTDTQYF. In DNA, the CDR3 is TGCAGCGCAGACGGACAGGGGGACACAGATACGCAGTATTTT.